Sequencing of this T cell receptor (beta chain) was carried out in a study of molecular identifiers for immune sequencing clone quantification. Background on the study: Four of five RNA aliquots from approximately 20,000 or 100,000 naive CD8 T cells were sequenced.

Per the germline V gene, CDR1 is MNHEY and CDR2 is SVGAGI. This CDR3 has 15 residues. Trimming removed 7 bases from V and 7 bases from J, with 17 bases in between. For bulk TCR libraries, previously described methods and listed TCR primers were used. TCRdb recomputed calls from the PCR reads with MiXCR, one row per CDR3 protein. The sample has fewer than 350,000 distinct CDR3 sequences, 24% seen once. General study results and limits: Highly expanded clone sizes could be underestimated by identical TCR molecules sharing a barcode. Effector cells had over 99% of their molecules in clones above 20 RNA copies, while naive cells had under 1%.

This clonotype came up a few times. The antigen is undetermined. J is TRBJ1-6 and V is TRBV6-5; a weak D match, TRBD1 (5 bases). Material for sequencing was naive CD8+ T cells from blood, with Jurkat cell RNA spiked in. Sample subset: FACS-sorted CD8+CD4-CCR7+CD45RA+ naive T cells. This sequence originates from a human donor in good health. Some libraries in this study had Jurkat cell RNA spiked in. The CDR3 DNA sequence: TGTGCCAGCAAGTTATCCCTGGACATGAATTCACCCCTCCACTTT. Its translation is CASKLSLDMNSPLHF.